The next 15 T cell receptor beta chains were all read from a single sample in a study of blood T cell repertoires in COVID-19. The assay was immunoSEQ multiplex PCR, and TCRdb's table has in-frame clones only and misses some. The top ten hold around 2% of the sample, which has about 99,000 clones, about four fifths seen once. What was sequenced was peripheral blood. All receptors come from a man between 65 and 85 years old with active or convalescent COVID-19.

Details on this clone: The junction departs from the called germline gene at one end, perhaps through a read error. This chain joins TRBV11-2 and TRBJ2-1; no definite D call. The germline V gene has CDR1 SGHAT and CDR2 FQNNGV. The CDR3 loop spans 13 amino acids. The CDR3 coding sequence is TGTGCCAGCAGCATAGATTCCGGCAATGAGCAGTTCTTC. Its protein product is CASSIDSGNEQFF. Full variable domain (remainder filled in from reference TRBV11-2 and TRBJ2-1): EAGVAQSPRYKIIEKRQSVAFWCNPISGHATLYWYQQILGQGPKLLIQFQNNGVVDDSQLPKDRFSAERLKGVDSTLKIQPAKLEDSAVYLCASSIDSGNEQFFGPGTRLTVL.

This chain uses TRBV6-1 with TRBJ2-7, with TRBD2 matching over 7 bases. CDR3 size: 15 residues. Trimming took 1 base from V and 3 from J; bases not matched to a gene: 6. The germline V gene has CDR1 MNHNS and CDR2 SASEGT. As DNA, the CDR3 is TGTGCCAGCAGTGAAGGAACGGGGGGTGGCTACGAGCAGTACTTC. This sequence encodes CASSEGTGGGYEQYF.

V is TRBV5-1 and J is TRBJ1-3, with D unclear. The CDR3 contains 15 residues. Germline V gene data show CDR1 as SGHRS and CDR2 as YFSETQ. V lost 2 bases to trimming and J lost 2 bases, with 11 bases between them. CDR3 sequence reads: CASSFWSGTGNTIYF. CDR3 nucleotide sequence: TGCGCCAGCAGCTTCTGGTCCGGGACTGGAAACACCATATATTTT.

The chain combines TRBV7-2 with TRBJ1-6; D perhaps matches TRBD1 (5 bases). The CDR3 contains 14 residues. Germline values: CDR1 SGHTA, CDR2 FQGNSA. V was shortened by 3 bases and J by 13 bases, with 16 bases between the two germline ends. The CDR3 sequence: CASSLGGPRNPLHF. Written as DNA, the CDR3 is TGTGCCAGCAGCTTGGGGGGACCCAGAAATCCCCTCCACTTT.

The V and J genes are TRBV30 and TRBJ2-7; 7 bases fit TRBD1. The CDR3 is made up of 13 amino acids. Germline V gene lookup returns CDR1 GTSNPN and CDR2 SVGIG (reference sequence). V dropped 4 bases and J dropped 5; count of bases not matched to a gene: 8. CDR3 loop: CAWNRQGYDEQYF. Here the CDR3 DNA reads TGTGCCTGGAATCGACAGGGTTATGACGAGCAGTACTTC. Full variable domain (rest looked up from reference TRBV30 and TRBJ2-7): SQTIHQWPATLVQPVGSPLSLECTVEGTSNPNLYWYRQAAGRGLQLLFYSVGIGQISSEVPQNLSASRPQDRQFILSSKKLLLSDSGFYLCAWNRQGYDEQYFGPGTRLTVT.

This clone occurred once. The V call is TRBV28, the J call TRBJ1-5; TRBD1 matches at 7 bases. In germline, CDR1 is MDHEN, CDR2 SYDVKM. The V segment lost 4 bases and the J segment 1 base; nucleotides outside the gene matches: 7. CDR3 length: 16 residues. Written as DNA, the CDR3 is TGTGCCAGCAGTTATGCAGGGGGTCAGAGCAATCAGCCCCAGCATTTT. Translated, it gives CASSYAGGQSNQPQHF.

This clone was seen only once. The rearrangement links TRBV27 to TRBJ1-2; tentatively, D is TRBD1 (6 bases). Between the trimmed V and J ends, which lost 4 bases and 6 bases, there was a span of 15 bases. CDR1 is MNHEY, CDR2 SMNVEV, per germline (reference sequence). There are 14 residues in the CDR3. The CDR3 is CASSSLTGGDGYTF. The CDR3 bases are TGTGCCAGCAGTTCCCTGACAGGCGGTGATGGCTACACCTTC.

V usage is TRBV2 and J usage is TRBJ2-5; TRBD2 matches 11 bases. Per germline, CDR1 SNHLY and CDR2 FYNNEI. V was pared by 4 bases and J by 2 bases, with 9 bases of the junction left unmatched. CDR3 length: 17 residues. CDR3 sequence: CASSAGLAGGSQETQYF. In nucleotides, the CDR3 is TGTGCCAGCAGTGCCGGGCTAGCGGGGGGTAGTCAAGAGACCCAGTACTTC.

This sequence joins TRBV10-3 and TRBJ2-7, with D unresolved. CDR3 length equals 14 residues. CDR1 ENHRY and CDR2 SYGVKD come from the germline V gene. V shed 6 bases and J shed 5 bases, with 17 bases lying between them. The CDR3 spells CAISPHQPGNEQYF. In DNA, the CDR3 is TGTGCCATCAGCCCACACCAACCAGGCAACGAGCAGTACTTC.

The CDR3 DNA is TGTGCCAGCAGCCAGGGGTACGCTGAAGCTTTCTTT. Translated: CASSQGYAEAFF. The V and J genes are TRBV6-5 and TRBJ1-1; D is possibly TRBD1 (6 bases). Between the trimmed V and J ends, which lost 6 bases and 6 bases, there was a span of 11 bases. Looked up from germline, CDR1 is MNHEY and CDR2 is SVGAGI. The CDR3 has 12 amino acids.

The CDR3 region is CASIRQGAFPEDTQYF. CDR3 DNA: TGTGCCAGCATTAGACAGGGGGCCTTCCCTGAGGATACGCAGTATTTT. The V call is TRBV5-6, the J call TRBJ2-3, with 10 bases lining up with TRBD1. V shed 6 bases and J 6 bases; nucleotides not matched to a gene: 13. This CDR3 is 16 amino acids long. Germline V gene sequence: CDR1 SGHDT, CDR2 YYEEEE.

V and J are TRBV28 and TRBJ1-2; 7 bases line up with TRBD1. The J segment lost 5 bases and the V segment lost 5 bases, leaving 11 bases of the junction unmatched. In germline, CDR1 is MDHEN, CDR2 SYDVKM. The length of the CDR3 is 15 residues. The CDR3 nucleotides are TGTGCCAGCAGTGTCGTATCCTTGGACAGGTATGGCTACACCTTC. Translated, it gives CASSVVSLDRYGYTF.

The V gene is TRBV30, the J gene TRBJ1-5; the D is unclear. This CDR3 region has 13 residues. CDR1 GTSNPN and CDR2 SVGIG come from the germline V gene (reference sequence). Trimming shortened V by 5 bases and J by 4 bases, and 12 bases separated the two germline ends. The CDR3 sequence is CAWAVTRNQPQHF. The CDR3 nucleotides are TGTGCCTGGGCCGTCACGAGGAATCAGCCCCAGCATTTT.

The chain has TRBV18 and TRBJ2-1, with D perhaps TRBD2 (5 bases). Germline lookup yields CDR1 KGHSH and CDR2 LQKENI. V was shortened by 3 bases and J by 8 bases, with 14 bases between the two germline ends. The CDR3 is 14 amino acids. CDR3 in amino acids: CASSPRLLVDEQFF. For the CDR3, the DNA is TGTGCCAGCTCACCTCGACTACTGGTCGATGAGCAGTTCTTC.

With respect to this clone: One junction end disagrees with the germline gene, perhaps due to a read error. This chain joins TRBV28 and TRBJ2-7, with TRBD2 as a possible D gene (5 bases). The length of the CDR3 is 12 residues. Germline CDR1 MDHEN, CDR2 SYDVKM. The CDR3 reads CASSPRGISKSF. CDR3 DNA: TGTGCCAGCAGTCCCCGAGGGATAAGTAAGTCCTTC.